Shown below are 6 T cell receptor beta chains from a single sample sequenced in a study of OX40 agonist ivuxolimab in advanced cancers. Assay used: immunoSEQ multiplex PCR; TCRdb lists only in-frame clones, some missing. The top ten hold about 4.4% of the sample, which has about 31,000 clones, just over 90% seen once. The sequencing used CD4+ or CD8+ T cells sorted from blood, collected in a trial of the OX40 agonist ivuxolimab. The origin of the receptors is an adult with an advanced solid tumor such as melanoma, head and neck, liver or kidney cancer.

In this sample, this clone turned up a few times. V gene TRBV29-1 combines with J gene TRBJ2-5; no firm D call. Between the trimmed V and J ends, which lost 2 bases and 5 bases, there was a span of 9 bases. CDR1 SQVTM and CDR2 ANQGSEA come from the germline V gene. CDR3 size: 12 residues. CDR3 sequence (DNA): TGCAGCGTTGAACCAGGTGGGGAGACCCAGTACTTC. The encoded protein is CSVEPGGETQYF.

This clone was seen only once. The chain carries TRBV7-9 and TRBJ2-5, with D uncertain. This CDR3 comprises 13 residues. Germline CDR1 is SEHNR and CDR2 is FQNEAQ (reference sequence). V shed 5 bases and J shed 7 bases, with 14 bases lying between them. CDR3 nucleotides: TGTGCCAGCAGCCCTAAGACCAAGACGACCCAGTACTTC. Its protein product is CASSPKTKTTQYF. The full variable domain, completed using reference TRBV7-9 and TRBJ2-5, is DTGVSQNPRHKITKRGQNVTFRCDPISEHNRLYWYRQTLGQGPEFLTYFQNEAQLEKSRLLSDRFSAERPKGSFSTLEIQRTEQGDSAMYLCASSPKTKTTQYFGPGTRLLVL.

The rearrangement links TRBV19 to TRBJ1-2; D is ambiguous. CDR3 size: 15 residues. The V gene's germline CDR1 is LNHDA and CDR2 SQIVND (reference sequence). V was pared by 9 bases and J by 2 bases, with 19 bases between. CDR3 sequence reads: CASVYTGSPNYGYTF. The CDR3 DNA follows: TGTGCCAGCGTCTACACCGGGTCCCCGAACTATGGCTACACCTTC.

The CDR3 coding sequence is TGCGCCAGCAGCCAAGAAGGGTACGGCTACACCTTC. It translates to CASSQEGYGYTF. The chain joins TRBV4-1 to TRBJ1-2; D remains unclear. The CDR3 is made up of 12 amino acids. Trimming removed 0 bases at V and 8 bases at J, with 7 bases between. CDR1 and CDR2 from the germline V gene are MGHRA and YSYEKL.

As DNA, the CDR3 is TGTGCCAGCAGCTTACTGCCCCAGCTGGGACAGGCTAATCAGCCCCAGCATTTT. This sequence encodes CASSLLPQLGQANQPQHF. The V call is TRBV7-6, the J call TRBJ1-5; 8 positions agree with TRBD1. V dropped 2 bases and J dropped 4; count of bases not matched to a gene: 13. The CDR3 runs to 18 residues. Germline values: CDR1 SGHVS, CDR2 FNYEAQ.

The chain uses TRBV5-8 and TRBJ2-7; possibly TRBD2 for D (6 bases). CDR1 and CDR2 (germline): SGHTS, YDEGEE. V was clipped by 4 bases and J by 3 bases, with 17 bases between them. The CDR3 loop spans 15 amino acids. CDR3 sequence: CASSTRIAAVYEQYF. The CDR3 bases are TGTGCCAGCAGCACCCGGATAGCGGCGGTCTACGAGCAGTACTTC.